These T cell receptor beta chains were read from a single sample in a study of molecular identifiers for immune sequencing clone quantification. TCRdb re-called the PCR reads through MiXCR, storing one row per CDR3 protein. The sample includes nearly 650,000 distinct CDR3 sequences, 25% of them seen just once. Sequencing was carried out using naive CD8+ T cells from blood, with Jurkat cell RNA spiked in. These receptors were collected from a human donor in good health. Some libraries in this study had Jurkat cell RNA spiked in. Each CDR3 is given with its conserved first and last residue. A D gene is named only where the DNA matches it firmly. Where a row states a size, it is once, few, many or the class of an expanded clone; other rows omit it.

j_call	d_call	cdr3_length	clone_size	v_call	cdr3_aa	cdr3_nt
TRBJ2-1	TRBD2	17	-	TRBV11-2	CASSLGGGLARFNEQFF	TGTGCCAGCAGCTTGGGGGGGGGACTAGCCCGCTTCAATGAGCAGTTCTTC
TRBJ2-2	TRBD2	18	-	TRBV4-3	CASSQDPGSGVNTGELFF	TGCGCCAGCAGCCAAGATCCAGGTAGCGGGGTGAACACCGGGGAGCTGTTTTTT
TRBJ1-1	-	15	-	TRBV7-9	CASSLVGGPNTEAFF	TGTGCCAGCAGCTTAGTAGGGGGACCGAACACTGAAGCTTTCTTT
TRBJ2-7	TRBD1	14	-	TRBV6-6	CASSYSTGRYEQYF	TGTGCCAGCAGTTACTCGACAGGGCGGTACGAGCAGTACTTC
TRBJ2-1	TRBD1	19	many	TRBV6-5	CASSYSVDRGLPTYNEQFF	TGTGCCAGCAGTTACTCAGTTGACAGGGGGTTGCCTACCTACAATGAGCAGTTCTTC
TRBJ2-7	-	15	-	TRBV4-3	CASSQDLTVSYEQYF	TGCGCCAGCAGCCAAGATCTTACAGTTTCCTACGAGCAGTACTTC
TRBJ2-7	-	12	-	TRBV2	CASSDGSQEQYF	TGTGCCAGCAGTGATGGTAGCCAGGAGCAGTACTTC
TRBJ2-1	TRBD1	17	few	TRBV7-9	CASSSIQGAHSDNEQFF	TGTGCCAGCAGCTCCATACAGGGGGCGCATTCGGACAATGAGCAGTTCTTC
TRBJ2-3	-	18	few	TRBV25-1	CASSENTLGGAPGDTRYF	TGTGCCAGCAGTGAAAACACCTTAGGGGGAGCGCCGGGAGATACGCGGTATTTT
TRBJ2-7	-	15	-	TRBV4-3	CARSQVWDFTYEQYF	TGCGCCCGCAGCCAAGTTTGGGACTTTACCTACGAGCAGTACTTC
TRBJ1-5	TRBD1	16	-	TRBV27	CASKPNRGYSNQPQHF	TGTGCCAGCAAGCCAAACAGGGGATATAGCAATCAGCCCCAGCATTTT
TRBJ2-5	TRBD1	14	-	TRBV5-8	CASSERTGGETQYF	TGTGCCAGCAGCGAAAGAACAGGGGGTGAGACCCAGTACTTC
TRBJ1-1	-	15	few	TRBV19	CASSIWVRGNTEAFF	TGTGCCAGTAGTATATGGGTCCGCGGGAACACTGAAGCTTTCTTT
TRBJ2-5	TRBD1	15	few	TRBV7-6	CASSYEPDRVETQYF	TGTGCCAGCAGCTACGAACCGGACAGGGTGGAGACCCAGTACTTC
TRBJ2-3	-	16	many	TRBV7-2	CASSDPVSLVADTQYF	TGTGCCAGCAGCGATCCGGTCTCGCTCGTCGCAGATACGCAGTATTTT
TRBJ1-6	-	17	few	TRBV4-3	CASSQDGDLSYNSPLHF	TGCGCCAGCAGCCAAGATGGGGACCTATCCTATAATTCACCCCTCCACTTT
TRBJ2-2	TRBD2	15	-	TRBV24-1	CATSVRGRDTGELFF	TGTGCCACCAGTGTCCGGGGGAGGGACACCGGGGAGCTGTTTTTT
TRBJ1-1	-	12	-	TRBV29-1	CSVARMNAEAFF	TGCAGCGTTGCAAGAATGAACGCTGAAGCTTTCTTT
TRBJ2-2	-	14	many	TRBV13	CASSLEENTGELFF	TGTGCCAGCAGCTTAGAAGAGAACACCGGGGAGCTGTTTTTT
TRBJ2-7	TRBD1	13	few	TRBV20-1	CSAAGTGTYEQYF	TGCAGTGCGGCAGGGACAGGGACCTACGAGCAGTACTTC
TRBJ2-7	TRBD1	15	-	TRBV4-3	CASSQDRASSYEEYF	TGCGCCAGCAGCCAGGACAGGGCTTCCTCCTACGAGGAGTACTTC
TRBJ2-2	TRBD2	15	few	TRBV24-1	CATSSGRGGVGALFF	TGTGCCACCAGTTCGGGGCGGGGGGGCGTCGGGGCGCTGTTTTTT
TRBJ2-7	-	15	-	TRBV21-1	CASSKNRDRGNEQYF	TGTGCCAGCAGCAAAAACCGGGACAGGGGTAACGAGCAGTACTTC
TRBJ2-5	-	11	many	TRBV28	CASSDQGPQYF	TGTGCCAGCAGTGACCAGGGTCCCCAGTACTTC
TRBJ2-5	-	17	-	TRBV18	CASSRTGGRRLGETQYF	TGTGCCAGCTCACGGACCGGGGGGCGCAGGTTGGGAGAGACCCAGTACTTC
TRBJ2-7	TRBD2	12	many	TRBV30	CAWTSGGYEQYF	TGTGCCTGGACTAGCGGGGGTTACGAGCAGTACTTC
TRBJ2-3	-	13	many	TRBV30	CAWSSESTDTQYF	TGTGCCTGGAGTAGTGAGTCCACAGATACGCAGTATTTT
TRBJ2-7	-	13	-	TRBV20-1	CGATGQNSGEQYF	TGCGGTGCTACCGGACAGAACTCGGGGGAGCAGTACTTC
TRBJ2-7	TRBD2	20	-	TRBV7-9	CASSSDNPGLAGGPSYEQYF	TGTGCCAGCAGCTCAGATAATCCGGGACTAGCGGGGGGGCCGTCCTACGAGCAGTACTTC
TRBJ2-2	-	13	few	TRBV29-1	CSVESIPPGELFF	TGCAGCGTTGAAAGTATCCCACCGGGGGAGCTGTTTTTT
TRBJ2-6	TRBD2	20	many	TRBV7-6	CASSPLQTSGFGSGANVLTF	TGTGCCAGCAGCCCACTCCAGACTAGCGGGTTCGGTTCTGGGGCCAACGTCCTGACTTTC
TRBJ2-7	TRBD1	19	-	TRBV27	CASSLSREIQGAKSYEQYF	TGTGCCAGCAGTTTATCGAGGGAAATACAGGGGGCGAAGAGCTACGAGCAGTACTTC
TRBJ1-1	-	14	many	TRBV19	CASSPGTKNTEAFF	TGTGCCAGTTCTCCCGGGACAAAGAACACTGAAGCTTTCTTT
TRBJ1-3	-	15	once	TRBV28	CASSLGTLSGNTIYF	TGTGCCAGCAGTTTAGGGACACTCTCTGGAAACACCATATATTTT
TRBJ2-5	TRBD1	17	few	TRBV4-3	CASSQDRAETGVETQYF	TGCGCCAGCAGCCAAGATCGGGCGGAGACAGGGGTAGAGACCCAGTACTTC
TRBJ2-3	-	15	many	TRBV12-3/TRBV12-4	CASSGAGGRTDTQYF	TGTGCCAGCAGTGGGGCAGGGGGGAGGACAGATACGCAGTATTTT
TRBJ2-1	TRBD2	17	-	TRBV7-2	CASSLEVAGEGRNEQFF	TGTGCCAGCAGCTTAGAGGTAGCGGGAGAGGGCCGCAATGAGCAGTTCTTC
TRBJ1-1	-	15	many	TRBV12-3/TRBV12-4	CASSLDTTLNTEAFF	TGTGCCAGCAGTCTAGATACCACATTGAACACTGAAGCTTTCTTT
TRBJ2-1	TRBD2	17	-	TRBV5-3	CASSNSLGAGGGDEQFF	TGTGCCAGCAGCAACTCCTTAGGAGCGGGAGGGGGGGATGAGCAGTTCTTC
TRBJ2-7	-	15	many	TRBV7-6	CASSSRWGGSYEQYF	TGTGCCAGCAGCTCCCGTTGGGGCGGGTCCTACGAGCAGTACTTC
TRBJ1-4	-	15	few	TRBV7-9	CASSLVQDFNEKLFF	TGTGCCAGCAGCTTAGTACAGGACTTTAATGAAAAACTGTTTTTT
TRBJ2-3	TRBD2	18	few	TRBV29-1	CSVEGLAGGPGAVDTQYF	TGCAGCGTTGAAGGGCTAGCGGGAGGGCCGGGAGCAGTAGATACGCAGTATTTT
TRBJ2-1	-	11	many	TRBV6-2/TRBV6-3	CASTRGLRWFF	TGTGCCAGCACCAGGGGTTTACGTTGGTTCTTC
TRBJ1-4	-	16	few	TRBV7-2	CASSPDAWDLNEKLFF	TGTGCCAGCAGCCCCGACGCGTGGGACCTTAATGAAAAACTGTTTTTT
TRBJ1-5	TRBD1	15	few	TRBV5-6	CASSVNRGRRQPQHF	TGTGCCAGCAGCGTAAACAGGGGACGGAGGCAGCCCCAGCATTTT
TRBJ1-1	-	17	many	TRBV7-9	CASSLAQNTQKTTEAFF	TGTGCCAGCAGCTTAGCACAGAATACCCAAAAGACGACTGAAGCTTTCTTT
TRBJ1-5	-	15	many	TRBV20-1	CSAGGGSARNQPQHF	TGCAGTGCTGGGGGCGGGTCTGCTCGGAATCAGCCCCAGCATTTT
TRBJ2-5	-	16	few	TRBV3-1	CASSPREGEGSETQYF	TGTGCCAGCAGCCCCCGGGAAGGGGAAGGGTCAGAGACCCAGTACTTC
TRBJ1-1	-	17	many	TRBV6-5	CASSSLFLLGARTEAFF	TGTGCCAGCAGTTCATTGTTCCTTCTGGGGGCCCGGACTGAAGCTTTCTTT
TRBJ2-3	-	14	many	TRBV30	CAWSPGEDTDTQYF	TGTGCCTGGAGCCCAGGGGAGGACACAGATACGCAGTATTTT
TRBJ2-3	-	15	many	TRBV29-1	CSVTTPPTGTDTQYF	TGCAGCGTTACTACCCCCCCGACTGGCACAGATACGCAGTATTTT
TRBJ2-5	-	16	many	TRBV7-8	CASSLTAGSSQETQYF	TGTGCCAGCAGCTTAACAGCGGGCTCCTCCCAAGAGACCCAGTACTTC
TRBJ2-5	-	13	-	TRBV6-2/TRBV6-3	CASSGNIAVGQYF	TGTGCCAGCAGTGGAAACATCGCTGTGGGCCAGTACTTC
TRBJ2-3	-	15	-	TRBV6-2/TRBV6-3	CASSYGTLNTDTQYF	TGTGCCAGCAGTTACGGGACTTTGAACACAGATACGCAGTATTTT
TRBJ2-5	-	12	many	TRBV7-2	CASSSLDGAQYF	TGTGCCAGCAGCTCCCTGGACGGGGCCCAGTACTTC
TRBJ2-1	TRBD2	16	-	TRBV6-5	CASSYVSSGGDNEQFF	TGTGCCAGCAGTTACGTTAGTAGCGGGGGGGACAATGAGCAGTTCTTC
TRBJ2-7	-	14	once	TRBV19	CASSPSTDWGEQYF	TGTGCCAGTAGTCCTTCGACGGATTGGGGCGAGCAGTACTTC